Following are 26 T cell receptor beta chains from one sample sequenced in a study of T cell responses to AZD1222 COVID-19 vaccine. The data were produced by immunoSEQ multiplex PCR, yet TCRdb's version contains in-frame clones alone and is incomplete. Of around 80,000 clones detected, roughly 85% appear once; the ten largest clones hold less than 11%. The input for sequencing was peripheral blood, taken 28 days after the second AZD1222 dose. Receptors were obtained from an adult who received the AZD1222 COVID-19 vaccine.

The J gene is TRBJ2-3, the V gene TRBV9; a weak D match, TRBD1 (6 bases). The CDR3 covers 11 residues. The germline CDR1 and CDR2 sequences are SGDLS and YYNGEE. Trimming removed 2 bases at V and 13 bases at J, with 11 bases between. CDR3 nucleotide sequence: TGTGCCAGCAGCGTTACAGGGTGGAAGTATTTT. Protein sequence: CASSVTGWKYF.

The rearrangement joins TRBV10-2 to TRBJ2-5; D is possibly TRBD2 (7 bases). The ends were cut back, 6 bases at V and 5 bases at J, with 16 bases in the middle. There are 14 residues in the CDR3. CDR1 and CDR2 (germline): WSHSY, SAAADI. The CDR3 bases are TGCGCCAGCAGGCGGGGGCAAGGGCGGGAGACCCAGTACTTC. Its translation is CASRRGQGRETQYF.

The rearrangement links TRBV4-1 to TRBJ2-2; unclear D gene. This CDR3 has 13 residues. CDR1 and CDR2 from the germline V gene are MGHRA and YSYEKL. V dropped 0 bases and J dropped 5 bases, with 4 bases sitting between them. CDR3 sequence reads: CASSQEITGELFF. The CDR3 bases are TGCGCCAGCAGCCAAGAGATTACCGGGGAGCTGTTTTTT.

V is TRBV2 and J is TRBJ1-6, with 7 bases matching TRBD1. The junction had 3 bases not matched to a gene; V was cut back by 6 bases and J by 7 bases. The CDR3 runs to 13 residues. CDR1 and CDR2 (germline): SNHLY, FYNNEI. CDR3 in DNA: TGTGCCAGCAGGGGAGGGGGCAATTCACCCCTCCACTTT. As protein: CASRGGGNSPLHF.

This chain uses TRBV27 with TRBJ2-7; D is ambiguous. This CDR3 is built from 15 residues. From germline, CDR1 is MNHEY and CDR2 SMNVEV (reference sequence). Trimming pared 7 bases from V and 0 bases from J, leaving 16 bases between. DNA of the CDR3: TGTGCCAGCACATCATTCGTACGGAACTCCTACGAGCAGTACTTC. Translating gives CASTSFVRNSYEQYF.

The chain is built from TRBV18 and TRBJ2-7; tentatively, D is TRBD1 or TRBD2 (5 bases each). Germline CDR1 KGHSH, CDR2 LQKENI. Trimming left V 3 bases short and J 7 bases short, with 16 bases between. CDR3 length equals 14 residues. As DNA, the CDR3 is TGTGCCAGCTCACCCGCCGGGACCCACTTGGAGCAGTACTTC. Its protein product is CASSPAGTHLEQYF.

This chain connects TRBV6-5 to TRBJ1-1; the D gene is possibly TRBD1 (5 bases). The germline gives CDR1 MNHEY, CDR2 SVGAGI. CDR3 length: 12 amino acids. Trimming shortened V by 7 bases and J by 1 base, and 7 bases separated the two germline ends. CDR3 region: CASIGANTEAFF. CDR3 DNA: TGTGCCAGCATTGGGGCGAACACTGAAGCTTTCTTT.

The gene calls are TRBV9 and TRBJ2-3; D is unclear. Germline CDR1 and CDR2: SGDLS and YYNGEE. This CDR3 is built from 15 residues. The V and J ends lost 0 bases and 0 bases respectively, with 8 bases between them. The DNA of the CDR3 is TGTGCCAGCAGCGTAGGGACGAAGAGCACAGATACGCAGTATTTT. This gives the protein CASSVGTKSTDTQYF.

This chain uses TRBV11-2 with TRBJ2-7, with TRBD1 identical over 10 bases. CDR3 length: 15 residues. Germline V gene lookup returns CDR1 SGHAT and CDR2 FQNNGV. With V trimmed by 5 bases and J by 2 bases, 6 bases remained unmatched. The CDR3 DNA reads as TGTGCCAGCAGCGGAGGGACAGGGGCCGCCTACGAGCAGTACTTC. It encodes CASSGGTGAAYEQYF.

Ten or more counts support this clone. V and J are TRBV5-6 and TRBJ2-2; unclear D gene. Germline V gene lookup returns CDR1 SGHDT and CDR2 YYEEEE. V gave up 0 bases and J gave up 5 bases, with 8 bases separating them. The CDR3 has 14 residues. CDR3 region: CASSLDTWTGELFF. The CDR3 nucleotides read TGTGCCAGCAGCTTGGATACCTGGACCGGGGAGCTGTTTTTT.

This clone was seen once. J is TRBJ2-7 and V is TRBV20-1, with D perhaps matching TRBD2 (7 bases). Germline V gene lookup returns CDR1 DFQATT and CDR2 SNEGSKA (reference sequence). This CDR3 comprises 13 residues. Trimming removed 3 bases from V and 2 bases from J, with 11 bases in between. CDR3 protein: CSASSGGAYEQYF. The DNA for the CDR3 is TGCAGTGCTAGTTCGGGGGGCGCCTACGAGCAGTACTTC.

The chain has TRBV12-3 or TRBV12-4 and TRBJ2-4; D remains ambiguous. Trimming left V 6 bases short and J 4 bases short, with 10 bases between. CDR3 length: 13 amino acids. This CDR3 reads CASSFTQKNIQYF. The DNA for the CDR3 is TGTGCCAGCAGCTTCACACAGAAAAACATTCAGTACTTC.

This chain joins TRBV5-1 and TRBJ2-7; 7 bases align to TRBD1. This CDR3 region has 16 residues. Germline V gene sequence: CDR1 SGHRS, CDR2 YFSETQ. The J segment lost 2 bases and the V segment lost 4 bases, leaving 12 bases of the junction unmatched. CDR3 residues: CASSQGQDRLTYEQYF. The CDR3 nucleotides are TGCGCCAGCAGCCAAGGACAGGACCGACTTACCTACGAGCAGTACTTC.

The CDR3 nucleotides are TGTGCCAGCAGTTTATACTCAGGGTCCAATGAGCAGTTCTTC. This sequence encodes CASSLYSGSNEQFF. The chain uses TRBV28 and TRBJ2-1; D may be TRBD1 (5 bases). The CDR3 extends over 14 amino acids. V lost 1 base and J lost 6, with 10 bases in between. CDR1 MDHEN and CDR2 SYDVKM come from the germline V gene.

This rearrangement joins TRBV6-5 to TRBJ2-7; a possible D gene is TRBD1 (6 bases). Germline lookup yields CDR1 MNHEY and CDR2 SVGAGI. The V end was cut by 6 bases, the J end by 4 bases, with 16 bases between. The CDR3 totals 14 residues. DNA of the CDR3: TGTGCCAGCAGCATCGGGACACCAGCATACGAGCAGTACTTC. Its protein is CASSIGTPAYEQYF.

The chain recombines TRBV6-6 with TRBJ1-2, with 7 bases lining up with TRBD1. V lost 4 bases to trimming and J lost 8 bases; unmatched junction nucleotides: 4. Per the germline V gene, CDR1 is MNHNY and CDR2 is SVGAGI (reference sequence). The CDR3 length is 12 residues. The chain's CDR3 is CASSLGQEGYTF. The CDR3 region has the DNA TGTGCCAGCAGTTTAGGACAGGAGGGCTACACCTTC.

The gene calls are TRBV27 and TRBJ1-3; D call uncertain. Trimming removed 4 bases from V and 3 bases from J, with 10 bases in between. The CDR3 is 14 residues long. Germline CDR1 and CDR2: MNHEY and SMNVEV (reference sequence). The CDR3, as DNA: TGTGCCAGCAGTTCCGGGGTGTTTGGAAACACCATATATTTT. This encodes CASSSGVFGNTIYF.

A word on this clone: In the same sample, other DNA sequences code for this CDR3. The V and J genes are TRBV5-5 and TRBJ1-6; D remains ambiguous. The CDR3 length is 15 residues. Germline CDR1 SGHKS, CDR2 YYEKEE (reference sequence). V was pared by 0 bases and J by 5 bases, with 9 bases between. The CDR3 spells CASSLGDTDNSPLHF. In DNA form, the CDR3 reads TGTGCCAGCAGCTTGGGCGACACGGATAATTCACCCCTCCACTTT.

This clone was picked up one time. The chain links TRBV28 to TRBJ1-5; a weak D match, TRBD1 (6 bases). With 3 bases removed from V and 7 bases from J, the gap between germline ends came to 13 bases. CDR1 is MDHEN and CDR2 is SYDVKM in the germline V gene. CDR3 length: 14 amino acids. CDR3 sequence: CASSFFSGAQPQHF. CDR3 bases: TGTGCCAGCAGTTTCTTTTCGGGGGCCCAGCCCCAGCATTTT.

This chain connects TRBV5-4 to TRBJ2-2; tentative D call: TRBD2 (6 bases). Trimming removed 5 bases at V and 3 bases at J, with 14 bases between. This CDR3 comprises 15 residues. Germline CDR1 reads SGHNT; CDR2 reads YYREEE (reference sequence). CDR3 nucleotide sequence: TGTGCCAGCAGGGCCCAACCGGGGGACACCGGGGAGCTGTTTTTT. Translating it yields CASRAQPGDTGELFF.

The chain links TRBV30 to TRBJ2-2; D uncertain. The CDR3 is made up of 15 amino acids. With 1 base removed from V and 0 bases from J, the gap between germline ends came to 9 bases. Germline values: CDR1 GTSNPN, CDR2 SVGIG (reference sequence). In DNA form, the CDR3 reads TGTGCCTGGAGTGCGGACGGCGCGAACACCGGGGAGCTGTTTTTT. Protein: CAWSADGANTGELFF.

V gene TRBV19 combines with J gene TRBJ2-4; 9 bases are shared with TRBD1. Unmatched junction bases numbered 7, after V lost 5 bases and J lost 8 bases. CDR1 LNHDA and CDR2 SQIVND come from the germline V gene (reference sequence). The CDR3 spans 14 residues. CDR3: CASSANRGPDIQYF. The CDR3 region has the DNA TGTGCCAGTAGTGCCAACAGGGGGCCCGACATTCAGTACTTC.

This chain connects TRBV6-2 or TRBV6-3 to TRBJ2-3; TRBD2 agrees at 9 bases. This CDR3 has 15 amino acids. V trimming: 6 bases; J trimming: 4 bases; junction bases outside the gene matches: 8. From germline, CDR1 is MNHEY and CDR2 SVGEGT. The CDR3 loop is CASSHLAGWADTQYF. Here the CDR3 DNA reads TGTGCCAGCAGCCATCTAGCGGGGTGGGCAGATACGCAGTATTTT.

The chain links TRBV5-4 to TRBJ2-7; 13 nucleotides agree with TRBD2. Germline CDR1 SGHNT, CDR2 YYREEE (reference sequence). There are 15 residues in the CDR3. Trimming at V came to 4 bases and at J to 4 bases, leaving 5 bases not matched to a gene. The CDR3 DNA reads TGTGCCAGCAGCCGCGGGACTAGCGGGGTTTACGAGCAGTACTTC. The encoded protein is CASSRGTSGVYEQYF.

CDR3 coding DNA: TGTGCCAGCAGCCAAGATTTAGAGGGACTAGGAGGGGGCACAGATACGCAGTATTTT. Protein product: CASSQDLEGLGGGTDTQYF. The chain couples TRBV4-2 to TRBJ2-3; TRBD2 matches at 8 bases. V was pared by 0 bases and J by 1 base, with 12 bases of the junction left unmatched. Looked up from germline, CDR1 is LGHNA and CDR2 is YNFKEQ. The CDR3 is 19 amino acids.

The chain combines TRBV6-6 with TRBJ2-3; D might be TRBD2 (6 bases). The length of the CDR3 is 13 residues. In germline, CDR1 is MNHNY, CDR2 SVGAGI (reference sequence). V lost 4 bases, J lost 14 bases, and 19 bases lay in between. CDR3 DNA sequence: TGTGCCAGCAGTTCGTTGACCGGGACTGAGAGGTATTTT. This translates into CASSSLTGTERYF.